This TCR beta chain was identified during a study of cytomegalovirus exposure and HLA in healthy donors. Findings and limits, study-wide: Cytomegalovirus status was reportedly diagnosed by the classifier with high sensitivity and specificity.

This clone was detected once. The antigen remains undetermined. Looked up from germline, CDR1 is LNHDA and CDR2 is SQIVND (reference sequence). J gave up 8 bases and V 1 base, and 16 bases lay outside the gene matches. The CDR3 runs to 17 residues. Clones were read by immunoSEQ multiplex PCR, and TCRdb kept only the in-frame ones, dropping some. The sample consists of tens of thousands of clones, roughly nine tenths of them appearing once. The sample taken for sequencing was PBMCs. This clonotype originated in a woman younger than 35 in good health and CMV-seronegative. The chain uses TRBV19 and TRBJ1-2; 7 nucleotides agree with TRBD1. In DNA form, the CDR3 reads TGTGCCAGTAGTATAGCCCTGACAGGGTTCGGATGGGTCGGCTACACCTTC. It translates to CASSIALTGFGWVGYTF.